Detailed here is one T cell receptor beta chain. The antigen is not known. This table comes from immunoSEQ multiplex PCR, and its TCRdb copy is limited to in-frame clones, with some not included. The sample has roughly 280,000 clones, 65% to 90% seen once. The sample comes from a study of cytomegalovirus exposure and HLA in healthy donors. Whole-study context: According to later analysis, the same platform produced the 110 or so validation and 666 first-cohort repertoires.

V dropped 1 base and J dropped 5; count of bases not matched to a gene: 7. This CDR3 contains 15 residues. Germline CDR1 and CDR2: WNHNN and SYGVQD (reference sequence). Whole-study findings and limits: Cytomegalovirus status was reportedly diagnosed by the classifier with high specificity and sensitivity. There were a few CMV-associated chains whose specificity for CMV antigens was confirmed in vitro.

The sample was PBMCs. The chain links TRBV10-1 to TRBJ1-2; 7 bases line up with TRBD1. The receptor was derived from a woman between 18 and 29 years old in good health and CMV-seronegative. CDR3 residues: CASSEYAGGEYGYTF. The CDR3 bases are TGCGCCAGCAGTGAGTACGCAGGGGGAGAATATGGCTACACCTTC.